Listed below are T cell receptor beta chains from one sample, sequenced in a study of shared clonotypes between healthy human individuals. The assay was immunoSEQ multiplex PCR, and TCRdb's table has in-frame clones only and misses some. The sample contains 1,500,000 or so clones, 98% of which appear only once. Specimen: naive CD4+ T cells sorted from blood. The receptors come from a man aged 25 to 40 in good health. Both conserved end residues are part of each CDR3. The D gene is left open where the match is weak. Clone size appears in some rows only: once, few, many, or a class for an expanded clone.

TRBV5-1	TRBD2	NA	TRBJ2-5	TGCGCCAGCACCCCCGGAAGCCGACTAGCGGGAACCCAAGAGACCCAGTACTTC	CASTPGSRLAGTQETQYF
TRBV7-3	TRBD1	NA	TRBJ2-5	TGTGCCAGCAGCTTACTGGGGACAGCCCAAGAGACCCAGTACTTC	CASSLLGTAQETQYF
TRBV2	NA	NA	TRBJ2-1	TGTGCCAGCAGTGGGACAATCTACAATGAGCAGTTCTTC	CASSGTIYNEQFF
TRBV27	NA	NA	TRBJ1-4	TGTGCCAGCAGTAAGGGTATCAATCCAACTAATGAAAAACTGTTTTTT	CASSKGINPTNEKLFF
TRBV19	TRBD1	NA	TRBJ1-5	TGTGCCAGTAGTAAGGAGGACAGGCCCTCTTACAATCAGCCCCAGCATTTT	CASSKEDRPSYNQPQHF
TRBV5-1	NA	NA	TRBJ2-6	TGCGCCAGCAGCTTAGGGGCAGTCTCTGGGGCCAACGTCCTGACTTTC	CASSLGAVSGANVLTF
TRBV10-2	NA	NA	TRBJ2-7	TGCGCCAGCAGTGAGTCGCCAGGGCTCCCCTACGAGCAGTACTTC	CASSESPGLPYEQYF
TRBV18	NA	NA	TRBJ1-1	TGTGCCAGCTCACCTGACATCTCCGTCATGAACACTGAAGCTTTCTTT	CASSPDISVMNTEAFF
TRBV5-4	NA	NA	TRBJ2-7	TGTGCCAGCAGCCGGGCTGAGACGGGCGCCTACGAGCAGTACTTC	CASSRAETGAYEQYF
TRBV29-1	NA	NA	TRBJ1-5	TGCAGCGTTGAAGAGCAAACAGGGCAGCCCCAGCATTTT	CSVEEQTGQPQHF
TRBV2	NA	NA	TRBJ2-2	TGTGCCAGCATGAGAACTATCAACACCGGGGAGCTGTTTTTT	CASMRTINTGELFF
TRBV19	TRBD1	NA	TRBJ1-4	TGTGCCAGTAAGCTGACAGGGGGAGGCGAAAAACTGTTTTTT	CASKLTGGGEKLFF
TRBV5-6	NA	NA	TRBJ2-5	TGTGCCAGCAGCTTGGAGAGGGCGGAGACCCAGTACTTC	CASSLERAETQYF
TRBV19	NA	once	TRBJ2-1	TGTGCCAGTAGTAGCTACAGCTCCTACAATGAGCAGTTCTTC	CASSSYSSYNEQFF
TRBV5-6	NA	NA	TRBJ2-3	TGTGCCAGCAGCTTGGGCCGAGTCGATACGCAGTATTTT	CASSLGRVDTQYF
TRBV18	NA	NA	TRBJ1-2	TGTGCCAGCTCACCCTTGCCACACACGGACAGTTCTAACTATGGCTACACCTTC	CASSPLPHTDSSNYGYTF
TRBV20-1	NA	NA	TRBJ2-7	TGCAGTGCCAACTACGAGCAGTACTTC	CSANYEQYF
TRBV5-1	NA	NA	TRBJ2-7	TGCGCCAGCAGCTTGGAAGGGGATACGGACTACGAGCAGTACTTC	CASSLEGDTDYEQYF
TRBV18	TRBD1	NA	TRBJ1-1	TGTGCCAGCTCGGAAAACAGGGGTAGGACTGAAGCTTTCTTT	CASSENRGRTEAFF
TRBV11-2	TRBD2	NA	TRBJ2-2	TGTGCCAGCAGCTTAAGCCCACTAGCGGGAGCGACCGGGGAGCTGTTTTTT	CASSLSPLAGATGELFF
TRBV9	NA	NA	TRBJ1-2	TGTGCCAGCAGCGTAGCAGGAAGCAACTATGGCTACACCTTC	CASSVAGSNYGYTF
TRBV6-1	TRBD1	NA	TRBJ2-4	TGTGCCAGCATTCCGGGACAGCTAGCCAAAAACATTCAGTACTTC	CASIPGQLAKNIQYF
TRBV29-1	TRBD2	NA	TRBJ2-2	TGCAGCGTTGAATTTGGCGGGAGAGTCACCGGGGAGCTGTTTTTT	CSVEFGGRVTGELFF
TRBV10-1	NA	NA	TRBJ2-7	TGCGCCAGCAGTGAAGGGTTGGGCTACGAGCAGTACTTC	CASSEGLGYEQYF
TRBV30	NA	NA	TRBJ1-4	TGTGCCTGGAGGGGTGGAAAGCTGTTTTTT	CAWRGGKLFF
TRBV14	NA	NA	TRBJ2-5	TGTGCCAGCAGCCCGTGGGCCAGGCGGACCCCGCGGGAGACCCAGTACTTC	CASSPWARRTPRETQYF
TRBV28	NA	NA	TRBJ2-1	TGTGCCAGCACCTTGTCAGGGGTGGGAGGTGAGCAGTTCTTC	CASTLSGVGGEQFF
TRBV9	NA	once	TRBJ2-7	TGTGCCAGCAGCGTAGGGACTACTTCCTACGAGCAGTACTTC	CASSVGTTSYEQYF
TRBV29-1	TRBD2	NA	TRBJ2-7	TGCAGCGTTGGTCTGCGACTAGCTGACTACGAGCAGTACTTC	CSVGLRLADYEQYF
TRBV18	NA	NA	TRBJ1-1	TGTGCCAGCTCACTCCGGGAAGGTCGGGCTTTCTTT	CASSLREGRAFF
TRBV10-3	NA	NA	TRBJ1-1	TGTGCCATCAGTGGCTTCGAGATTCGGGACGTCCATTCTAACACTGAAGCTTTCTTT	CAISGFEIRDVHSNTEAFF
TRBV28	TRBD1	NA	TRBJ1-2	TGTGCCAGCAGTTTCTTGACAGACCGACAGGGGGCCTATGGCTACACCTTC	CASSFLTDRQGAYGYTF
TRBV11-3	NA	NA	TRBJ2-3	TGTGCCAGCAGCATAAGCGGGTCGACACAGTATTTT	CASSISGSTQYF
TRBV5-4	TRBD1	NA	TRBJ1-4	TGTGCCAGTAGCTGGACAGGGGGTGAAAAACTGTTTTTT	CASSWTGGEKLFF
TRBV7-9	TRBD1	NA	TRBJ1-1	TGTGCCAGCAGCTTAAGACAGGGGGAAGCTTTCTTT	CASSLRQGEAFF
TRBV5-1	NA	NA	TRBJ2-3	TGCGCCAGCAGCTTGGCTTCAGATACGCAGTATTTT	CASSLASDTQYF
TRBV7-2	NA	NA	TRBJ2-3	TGTGCCAGCAGCTTACGTCCGGCAACAGATACGCAGTATTTT	CASSLRPATDTQYF
TRBV11-2	NA	NA	TRBJ2-3	TGTGCCAGCAGCACGGGGGTCGGGAGTAGCACAGATACGCAGTATTTT	CASSTGVGSSTDTQYF
TRBV6-1	NA	once	TRBJ2-3	TGTGCCAGCAGAGGTCGGGAGTTCGCCACAGATACGCAGTATTTT	CASRGREFATDTQYF
TRBV7-9	NA	once	TRBJ2-7	TGTGCCAGCAGCCCACTAGTATACGAGCAGTACTTC	CASSPLVYEQYF